The 25 T cell receptor beta chains below come from one sample, sequenced in a study of blood T cell repertoires in COVID-19. The method was immunoSEQ multiplex PCR; TCRdb's version includes in-frame clones alone and lacks a portion of them. The table has approximately 240,000 clones, 88% seen once. Sequences were obtained from peripheral blood. These receptors were obtained from a woman aged 40 to 49 who had recovered from COVID-19.

The J gene is TRBJ2-1, the V gene TRBV5-1, with TRBD2 matching 10 bases. The V segment lost 1 base and the J segment 3 bases; nucleotides outside the gene matches: 1. This CDR3 is built from 15 residues. CDR1 and CDR2 from the germline V gene are SGHRS and YFSETQ. CDR3 DNA: TGCGCCAGCAGCTTGCCTAGCGGGAGCTACAATGAGCAGTTCTTC. It codes for CASSLPSGSYNEQFF.

J is TRBJ2-7 and V is TRBV3-1 (or the pseudogene TRBV3-2), with a weak D call TRBD1 (6 bases). The germline V and J ends were trimmed by 1 base and 6 bases, with 13 bases remaining between them. The CDR3 contains 14 residues. Germline V gives CDR1 LGHDT, CDR2 YNNKEL (reference sequence). The CDR3 region is CASSQGTPRGEQYF. In DNA form, the CDR3 reads TGTGCCAGCAGCCAAGGGACCCCCAGGGGCGAGCAGTACTTC.

This chain joins TRBV3-1 (or the pseudogene TRBV3-2) and TRBJ2-2; 14 positions agree with TRBD2. CDR3 length: 15 amino acids. CDR1 is LGHDT, CDR2 YNNKEL, per germline (reference sequence). V shed 4 bases and J 5 bases; nucleotides not matched to a gene: 0. The CDR3 spells CASSRTSGRTGELFF. For the CDR3, the DNA is TGTGCCAGCAGCCGGACTAGCGGGAGGACCGGGGAGCTGTTTTTT.

The V call is TRBV25-1, the J call TRBJ2-7, with no clear D. CDR1 is MGHDK and CDR2 is SYGVNS in the germline V gene. The CDR3 is 14 residues long. V was trimmed by 1 base and J by 5 bases, leaving 12 bases between them. The CDR3 loop is CASSESGKSHEQYF. CDR3 bases: TGTGCCAGCAGTGAATCAGGAAAGTCCCACGAGCAGTACTTC.

The sample holds one count of this clone. This chain connects TRBV9 to TRBJ2-5, with D possibly matching TRBD1 (5 bases). This CDR3 comprises 14 residues. Trimming took 0 bases from V and 3 from J, leaving 9 bases between them. The germline V gene encodes CDR1 SGDLS and CDR2 YYNGEE. The CDR3 bases are TGTGCCAGCAGCGTAGAAGGGGTGGAAGAGACCCAGTACTTC. It encodes CASSVEGVEETQYF. The variable domain in full, with the rest retrieved from reference TRBV9 and TRBJ2-5, is DSGVTQTPKHLITATGQRVTLRCSPRSGDLSVYWYQQSLDQGLQFLIQYYNGEERAKGNILERFSAQQFPDLHSELNLSSLELGDSALYFCASSVEGVEETQYFGPGTRLLVL.

The genes are TRBV6-5 and TRBJ1-6, with 7 bases fitting TRBD1. Germline-derived CDR1 and CDR2 are MNHEY and SVGAGI. The CDR3 runs 15 residues. V lost 5 bases, J lost 8 bases, and 9 bases stayed unmatched. The CDR3 reads CASSTLRGLDSPLHF. Written as DNA, the CDR3 is TGTGCCAGCAGTACCCTGAGGGGGCTTGATTCACCCCTCCACTTT.

This clone appeared a few times. This chain joins TRBV4-3 and TRBJ1-3, with unresolved D. Germline V gives CDR1 LGHNA, CDR2 YSLEER. V lost 1 base and J 4 bases, leaving 11 bases between the germline ends. The CDR3 loop spans 15 amino acids. The CDR3 spells CASSQGGGNGNTIYF. CDR3 DNA sequence: TGCGCCAGCAGCCAAGGCGGCGGGAACGGAAACACCATATATTTT.

The chain recombines TRBV6-6 with TRBJ1-3; D unclear. The CDR3 runs 14 residues. Germline CDR1 and CDR2: MNHNY and SVGAGI (reference sequence). V was shortened by 6 bases and J by 3 bases, with 12 bases between the two germline ends. The CDR3 bases are TGTGCCAGCAGGTTACAGAGCCTTGGAAACACCATATATTTT. Translating it yields CASRLQSLGNTIYF.

The rearrangement links TRBV7-9 to TRBJ1-1, with a weak D call TRBD1 (6 bases). The CDR3 contains 15 residues. Trimming removed 4 bases from V and 5 bases from J, with 17 bases in between. Germline lookup yields CDR1 SEHNR and CDR2 FQNEAQ (reference sequence). The chain's CDR3 is CASSSDTGSGTEAFF. As DNA, the CDR3 is TGTGCCAGCAGCTCTGACACAGGGTCGGGTACTGAAGCTTTCTTT.

The chain employs TRBV7-2 and TRBJ2-7; 7 bases map to TRBD1. The V segment lost 4 bases and the J segment 3 bases; nucleotides outside the gene matches: 12. Germline values: CDR1 SGHTA, CDR2 FQGNSA. The CDR3 loop spans 16 amino acids. The CDR3 here is CASSSEFGTVNYEQYF. The CDR3 nucleotides read TGTGCCAGCAGCTCAGAATTCGGGACAGTCAACTACGAGCAGTACTTC.

The chain recombines TRBV4-3 with TRBJ2-3; 9 positions agree with TRBD2. The CDR3 consists of 16 residues. Germline values: CDR1 LGHNA, CDR2 YSLEER. Trimming cost V 4 bases and J 3 bases; bases outside gene matches: 8. The CDR3: CASSPLGLAGTDTQYF. The CDR3 DNA reads TGCGCCAGCAGCCCACTGGGCCTAGCGGGAACAGATACGCAGTATTTT.

This clone appeared a single time. The chain uses TRBV28 and TRBJ1-4; 8 positions match TRBD1. This CDR3 has 15 amino acids. Per the germline V gene, CDR1 is MDHEN and CDR2 is SYDVKM. V lost 3 bases and J lost 4; bases outside the gene matches: 4. The CDR3 bases are TGTGCCAGCAGTTTGCCACAGGGGGGTAATGAAAAACTGTTTTTT. Its translation is CASSLPQGGNEKLFF.

This chain connects TRBV2 to TRBJ2-3; no firm D call. Germline CDR1 SNHLY, CDR2 FYNNEI. CDR3 size: 11 residues. V lost 8 bases, J lost 6 bases, and 9 bases lay in between. The CDR3: CASLSSDTQYF. The DNA of the CDR3 is TGTGCCAGCCTTAGCTCGGATACGCAGTATTTT.

This rearrangement joins TRBV5-1 to TRBJ1-3; 7 nucleotides match TRBD1. CDR1 and CDR2 (germline): SGHRS, YFSETQ. The CDR3 has 14 amino acids. V was pared by 3 bases and J by 2 bases, with 2 bases of the junction left unmatched. In nucleotides, the CDR3 is TGCGCCAGCAGCTCGGGACAGACTGGAAACACCATATATTTT. Translating it yields CASSSGQTGNTIYF.

The rearrangement links TRBV7-2 to TRBJ1-1; TRBD1 matches 8 bases. The germline CDR1 and CDR2 sequences are SGHTA and FQGNSA. Unmatched junction bases numbered 7, after V lost 1 base and J lost 0 bases. CDR3 size: 17 residues. CDR3 bases: TGTGCCAGCAGCTTAGTAGGACAGGGTCTATTGAACACTGAAGCTTTCTTT. Translating gives CASSLVGQGLLNTEAFF.

The chain joins TRBV11-3 to TRBJ2-5; D is unclear. Trimming removed 4 bases at V and 5 bases at J, with 5 bases between. The CDR3 extends over 11 amino acids. Germline lookup yields CDR1 SGHNT and CDR2 YENEEA. CDR3 region: CASSSFETQYF. The DNA for the CDR3 is TGTGCCAGCAGCTCCTTCGAGACCCAGTACTTC.

This chain uses TRBV28 with TRBJ1-4, with 11 nucleotides matching TRBD1. This CDR3 has 16 amino acids. Germline V gives CDR1 MDHEN, CDR2 SYDVKM. With V trimmed by 5 bases and J by 2 bases, 4 bases remained unmatched. CDR3 DNA: TGTGCCAGCAGTCGGGACAGGGGGTTTACTAATGAAAAACTGTTTTTT. Translating gives CASSRDRGFTNEKLFF.

This clone has just a few counts. This chain links TRBV5-1 with TRBJ2-3, with D possibly being TRBD2 (5 bases). V was clipped by 2 bases and J by 4 bases, with 11 bases between them. The CDR3 sequence is 14 residues long. Per germline, CDR1 SGHRS and CDR2 YFSETQ. As DNA, the CDR3 is TGCGCCAGCAGCTTCGGGAACACCGCAGATACGCAGTATTTT. Its translation is CASSFGNTADTQYF.

The chain has TRBV5-1 and TRBJ2-1; D is ambiguous. Germline V lookup: CDR1 SGHRS, CDR2 YFSETQ. Trimming stripped 7 bases from V and 0 bases from J, with 20 bases between. CDR3 length equals 17 residues. The DNA of the CDR3 is TGCGCCAGCTCCCGTAAACCCCAGGTTGACTCCTACAATGAGCAGTTCTTC. This encodes CASSRKPQVDSYNEQFF.

V gene TRBV30 combines with J gene TRBJ2-2; no clear D. The V end lost 0 bases, the J end lost 1 base, and 6 bases lay between the germline ends. The CDR3 runs to 14 residues. Per germline, CDR1 GTSNPN and CDR2 SVGIG (reference sequence). The CDR3 region has the DNA TGTGCCTGGAGTGTAATACTGAACACCGGGGAGCTGTTTTTT. This gives the protein CAWSVILNTGELFF.

The J gene is TRBJ1-2, the V gene TRBV30; D unclear. With 5 bases removed from V and 5 bases from J, the gap between germline ends came to 21 bases. The CDR3 extends over 15 amino acids. Germline V gives CDR1 GTSNPN, CDR2 SVGIG (reference sequence). CDR3 DNA sequence: TGTGCCTGGGGTAAAACGGAGTCCTACTCGTATGGCTACACCTTC. Residues: CAWGKTESYSYGYTF.

This CDR3 reads CASSRAGSSYNEQFF. The DNA of the CDR3 is TGTGCCAGCAGTCGGGCGGGGAGCTCCTACAATGAGCAGTTCTTC. This chain uses TRBV9 with TRBJ2-1, with a possible D match to TRBD2 (6 bases). There are 15 residues in the CDR3. Germline V gene data show CDR1 as SGDLS and CDR2 as YYNGEE. V was shortened by 5 bases and J by 0 bases, with 12 bases between the two germline ends.

The DNA for the CDR3 is TGCAGCGTCGAATATAGGGACAGGGTGAGGGGTGAGCAGTTCTTC. Encoded protein: CSVEYRDRVRGEQFF. The V and J genes are TRBV29-1 and TRBJ2-1; 9 bases are shared with TRBD1. This CDR3 spans 15 amino acids. Germline CDR1 reads SQVTM; CDR2 reads ANQGSEA. V gave up 6 bases and J gave up 9 bases; unmatched junction bases: 15.

The chain is built from TRBV12-5 and TRBJ1-3, with D perhaps TRBD1 (5 bases). This CDR3 is 15 amino acids long. V shed 2 bases and J shed 0 bases, with 8 bases lying between them. Germline V gives CDR1 LGHNT, CDR2 FRNRAP. CDR3 coding DNA: TGTGCTAGTGGTTTGAAGACAGACTCTGGAAACACCATATATTTT. Its protein product is CASGLKTDSGNTIYF.

The chain carries TRBV27 and TRBJ1-6, with 9 bases lining up with TRBD1. CDR3 size: 15 residues. Germline CDR1 and CDR2: MNHEY and SMNVEV (reference sequence). V trimming: 5 bases; J trimming: 7 bases; junction bases outside the gene matches: 6. CDR3 sequence (DNA): TGTGCCAGCAGTACCACCGGGACAGGGAATTCACCCCTCCACTTT. As protein: CASSTTGTGNSPLHF.